This TCR beta chain was captured by sequencing in a study of blood T cell repertoires in COVID-19. Whole-study context: COVID-19 samples from acute and convalescent phases originated in the United States, Italy and Spain. Sources were T cells, B-cell-depleted T cells, or PBMCs; the material itself was cDNA or gDNA.

This clone appeared a few times. Original data processing: Cell counts per sample came from amplifying reference gene primers. Profiled with immunoSEQ multiplex PCR; TCRdb holds only in-frame clones, not every one. Clone size and the V and J calls come from that table; the DNA yielded D and trimming. The data contain 150,000 or so clones, about 89% of them singletons. The germline CDR1 and CDR2 sequences are SEHNR and FQNEAQ (reference sequence). Trimming removed 2 bases from V and 4 bases from J, with 5 bases in between. CDR3 length: 13 amino acids. This TCR derives from a woman between 65 and 79 years old with COVID-19, enrolled during active disease. This chain links TRBV7-9 with TRBJ1-4; no reliable D call. The sample taken for sequencing was peripheral blood. The CDR3 DNA is TGTGCCAGCAGCTTAAACAGTAATGAAAAACTGTTTTTT. It specifies CASSLNSNEKLFF.